A selection of T cell receptor beta chains follows, all from one sample in a study of cytomegalovirus exposure and HLA in healthy donors. Method: immunoSEQ multiplex PCR; TCRdb's copy keeps in-frame clones and lacks some. The sample has around 150,000 clones; 60% to 80% are singletons. Sequencing used PBMCs. Receptors were obtained from a man younger than 35 in good health and CMV-seropositive. Both conserved end residues are part of each CDR3. The order of the fields is V gene, J gene, clone size, D gene, CDR3 DNA, CDR3 protein. A D gene is named only where the DNA matches it firmly. Not all rows give a size; the values are once, few, many and, for expanded clones, a class.

TRBV4-1	TRBJ1-2	NA	NA	TGCGCCAGCAGCCAACCTCCACAGGGTACTCATGGCTACACCTTC	CASSQPPQGTHGYTF
TRBV6-1	TRBJ1-4	NA	NA	TGTGCCAGCAGTGACCCCACTGTCAATGAAAAACTGTTTTTT	CASSDPTVNEKLFF
TRBV15	TRBJ1-2	few	NA	TGTGCCACCAGCAGAGGTGGGCAGGGCAACTATGGCTACACCTTC	CATSRGGQGNYGYTF
TRBV7-9	TRBJ1-2	few	NA	TGTGCCAGCAGCTTAAGCACAGATTTTAACTATGGCTACACCTTC	CASSLSTDFNYGYTF
TRBV28	TRBJ1-4	NA	NA	TGTGCCAGCAGGGAGCGCGAAAAACTGTTTTTT	CASREREKLFF
TRBV5-1	TRBJ2-3	NA	TRBD2	TGCGCCAGCAGCTTGGCTAGCGGGAGGGCCGGAGATACGCAGTATTTT	CASSLASGRAGDTQYF
TRBV5-1	TRBJ2-4	NA	NA	TGCGCCAGCAGCCCGATGGACAGTTCAAACATTCAGTACTTC	CASSPMDSSNIQYF
TRBV27	TRBJ1-3	few	NA	TGTGCCAGCAGTCCTCAGGGACAAGCTGGAAACACCATATATTTT	CASSPQGQAGNTIYF
TRBV27	TRBJ2-2	NA	TRBD1	TGTGCCAGCAGTCACGGGACAGGGGGACGTGGGGAGCTGTTTTTT	CASSHGTGGRGELFF
TRBV7-8	TRBJ1-2	NA	TRBD1	TGTGCCAGCAGCTTATCCGGGACAGCCTATGGCTACACCTTC	CASSLSGTAYGYTF
TRBV7-2	TRBJ1-1	NA	NA	TGTGCCAGCAGCCATACAGGGAACACTGAAGCTTTCTTT	CASSHTGNTEAFF
TRBV28	TRBJ2-3	NA	TRBD1	TGTGCCAGCAGTTCTGCTAAACAGGGGATCACAGATACGCAGTATTTT	CASSSAKQGITDTQYF
TRBV5-1	TRBJ2-5	NA	TRBD2	TGCGCCAGCAGCTTTGGCGGGAGGGTAACTTGGTCGGAGACCCAGTACTTC	CASSFGGRVTWSETQYF
TRBV6-5	TRBJ2-3	once	TRBD2	TGTGCCAGCAGTTCCCAGACTAGCGGGATTGCAGATACGCAGTATTTT	CASSSQTSGIADTQYF
TRBV7-9	TRBJ2-6	few	NA	TGTGCCAGCAGCTCTTCACTATCCGAGTGGGGGGCCAACGTCCTGACTTTC	CASSSSLSEWGANVLTF
TRBV6-5	TRBJ1-3	NA	NA	TGTGCCAGCAGAAAGTACAGGGAATCTGGAAACACCATATATTTT	CASRKYRESGNTIYF
TRBV5-8	TRBJ1-3	NA	NA	TGTGCCAGCAGCTCCCCGGGACACGTTTTT	CASSSPGHVF
TRBV5-8	TRBJ1-5	NA	TRBD1	TGTGCCAGCCAGCTCACCAGGGGGCTTGAAAGCAATCAGCCCCAGCATTTT	CASQLTRGLESNQPQHF
TRBV7-6	TRBJ2-5	NA	TRBD2	TGTGCCAGCAGCTTAGATCCGAGCGGGAGTGGTACAGAGACCCAGTACTTC	CASSLDPSGSGTETQYF
TRBV5-6	TRBJ1-2	few	NA	TGTGCCAGCAGCTCGGGGTCCAGAGCTAACTATGGCTACACCTTC	CASSSGSRANYGYTF
TRBV7-9	TRBJ1-1	NA	NA	TGTGCCAGCAGCTTAGGTAGTGAGAACACTGAAGCTTTCTTT	CASSLGSENTEAFF